The 15 T cell receptor beta chains below come from one sample, sequenced in a study of T cells after yellow fever vaccination. TCRdb reanalysed the 5' RACE reads using MiXCR and keeps one entry per CDR3 protein. The top ten clones hold 25% to 35% of a sample with around 68,000 distinct CDR3 sequences, approximately 7.3% of them seen once. Sequencing was performed on CD8+ T cells sorted from PBMCs, taken 9 to 10 days after the first yellow fever vaccination. These receptors came from a man between 18 and 35 years old who received the YFV17D yellow fever vaccine.

There are a few counts of this clonotype. V usage is TRBV4-1 and J usage is TRBJ1-2; D is possibly TRBD1 (6 bases). Germline CDR1 is MGHRA and CDR2 is YSYEKL. The CDR3 is 14 residues long. Deletions cut 2 bases from V and 8 bases from J, with 15 bases between. CDR3 in DNA: TGCGCCAGCAGCCAAACCCGGGGGGCTAAGGGCTACACCTTC. Translating gives CASSQTRGAKGYTF.

This chain uses TRBV6-2 or TRBV6-3 with TRBJ2-7; 9 bases map to TRBD2. Germline V lookup: CDR1 MNHEY, CDR2 SVGEGT. The V gene end was trimmed by 5 bases and the J gene end by 6 bases; junction bases not matched to a gene: 14. The CDR3 runs 16 residues. The CDR3 bases are TGTGCCAGCAGTGGGACTAGCCAACATCGTACGGTCGAGCAGTACTTC. It codes for CASSGTSQHRTVEQYF.

The rearrangement joins TRBV7-6 to TRBJ1-1, with D possibly matching TRBD1 (5 bases). CDR3 size: 15 residues. The germline V and J ends were trimmed by 3 bases and 1 base, with 12 bases remaining between them. Germline CDR1 and CDR2: SGHVS and FNYEAQ. The DNA of the CDR3 is TGTGCCAGCAGCTTGAGGGGAGGCGAGAACACTGAAGCTTTCTTT. Protein sequence: CASSLRGGENTEAFF.

This clonotype was seen repeatedly, ten times or more. This chain joins TRBV12-3 or TRBV12-4 and TRBJ1-5; D gene unclear. Trimming shortened V by 6 bases and J by 3 bases, and 6 bases separated the two germline ends. There are 12 residues in the CDR3. The DNA for the CDR3 is TGTGCCAGCAGCCCCCCCAATCAGCCCCAGCATTTT. Translation: CASSPPNQPQHF.

In its sample, this clonotype was seen a few times. The chain is built from TRBV7-2 and TRBJ2-7; D not certain. V was clipped by 9 bases and J by 2 bases, with 17 bases between them. CDR3 length: 14 residues. Germline CDR1 is SGHTA and CDR2 is FQGNSA. The CDR3: CASQAPPATYEQYF. The DNA of the CDR3 is TGTGCCAGTCAGGCGCCCCCGGCCACCTACGAGCAGTACTTC.

V gene TRBV9 combines with J gene TRBJ2-7; 12 bases match TRBD2. The CDR3 sequence is 17 residues long. Trimming took 4 bases from V and 1 from J; bases not matched to a gene: 9. Looked up from germline, CDR1 is SGDLS and CDR2 is YYNGEE. Here the CDR3 DNA reads TGTGCCAGCAGCCCCCACCAAGGACTAGCGGGGTCCTACGAGCAGTACTTC. It codes for CASSPHQGLAGSYEQYF. Full variable domain (outside the CDR3, taken from reference TRBV9 and TRBJ2-7): DSGVTQTPKHLITATGQRVTLRCSPRSGDLSVYWYQQSLDQGLQFLIQYYNGEERAKGNILERFSAQQFPDLHSELNLSSLELGDSALYFCASSPHQGLAGSYEQYFGPGTRLTVT.

J is TRBJ2-1 and V is TRBV14, with TRBD1 as a possible D gene (6 bases). Germline values: CDR1 SGHDN, CDR2 FVKESK. The CDR3 length is 16 residues. V lost 0 bases and J 5 bases, leaving 14 bases between the germline ends. In DNA form, the CDR3 reads TGTGCCAGCAGCCAAGATCTGACAGGCCTCAACAATGAGCAGTTCTTC. Translated, it gives CASSQDLTGLNNEQFF.

This chain links TRBV25-1 with TRBJ2-1; D call uncertain. Germline V CDR1 and CDR2: MGHDK, SYGVNS. The CDR3 is 12 residues long. V was shortened by 3 bases and J by 3 bases, with 3 bases between the two germline ends. CDR3 loop: CASSDHYNEQFF. CDR3 DNA: TGTGCCAGCAGTGATCACTACAATGAGCAGTTCTTC.

This clonotype was found a few times. This rearrangement joins TRBV4-3 to TRBJ2-7; 7 nucleotides agree with TRBD2. With V trimmed by 5 bases and J by 5 bases, 15 bases remained unmatched. CDR1 is LGHNA, CDR2 YSLEER, per germline. This CDR3 spans 16 amino acids. The CDR3 nucleotides are TGCGCCAGCAGCGTAACAGCGGGGACCCCGTTGGACGAGCAGTACTTC. This encodes CASSVTAGTPLDEQYF.

Comment on this clonotype: With a much larger clone just one base away, this may be a read error. The CDR3 DNA is TGTGCCATCAGTGAGTCGTCTTCTTCCAACCCCGGGTCCTTC. It translates to CAISESSSSNPGSF. The chain recombines TRBV10-3 with TRBJ2-1; D not resolved. The CDR3 runs to 14 residues. CDR1 and CDR2 (germline): ENHRY, SYGVKD.

V usage is TRBV7-6 and J usage is TRBJ2-7; D remains unclear. Deletions cut 4 bases from V and 5 bases from J, with 9 bases between. Germline lookup yields CDR1 SGHVS and CDR2 FNYEAQ. This CDR3 is 12 amino acids long. The CDR3 DNA is TGTGCCAGCAGCTCAGAACCCCACGAGCAGTACTTC. As protein: CASSSEPHEQYF.

This clonotype has at least ten counts. V and J are TRBV4-2 and TRBJ2-3, with 11 bases matching TRBD2. Trimming at V came to 4 bases and at J to 3 bases, leaving 6 bases not matched to a gene. The CDR3 consists of 16 residues. Germline values: CDR1 LGHNA, CDR2 YNFKEQ. CDR3 amino acids: CASSPTSGGGTDTQYF. The DNA for the CDR3 is TGTGCCAGCAGCCCCACTAGCGGGGGAGGGACAGATACGCAGTATTTT.

In this sample, this clonotype turned up many times. The V and J genes are TRBV27 and TRBJ2-1; tentatively, D is TRBD1 or TRBD2 (6 bases each). Looked up from germline, CDR1 is MNHEY and CDR2 is SMNVEV (reference sequence). This CDR3 contains 16 residues. Trimming removed 2 bases at V and 0 bases at J, with 11 bases between. The DNA of the CDR3 is TGTGCCAGCAGTTTAGACGGAGGGGGCTCCTACAATGAGCAGTTCTTC. Translated: CASSLDGGGSYNEQFF.

This clonotype has a handful of counts. The rearrangement uses TRBV12-3 or TRBV12-4 and TRBJ2-5; D perhaps matches TRBD1 (5 bases). The CDR3 covers 14 residues. The V gene lost 3 bases and the J gene lost 1 base, with 9 bases spanning the gap. The CDR3 loop reads CASSFRGFQETQYF. The CDR3 DNA reads TGTGCCAGCAGTTTTAGGGGCTTCCAAGAGACCCAGTACTTC.

This clonotype was found many times. This chain links TRBV7-9 with TRBJ2-1; no firm D call. V shed 1 base and J shed 5 bases, with 12 bases lying between them. The CDR3 runs to 15 residues. Germline CDR1 and CDR2: SEHNR and FQNEAQ (reference sequence). The CDR3 loop is CASSLDVGHDNEQFF. CDR3 DNA sequence: TGTGCCAGCAGCTTAGACGTCGGCCACGACAATGAGCAGTTCTTC.